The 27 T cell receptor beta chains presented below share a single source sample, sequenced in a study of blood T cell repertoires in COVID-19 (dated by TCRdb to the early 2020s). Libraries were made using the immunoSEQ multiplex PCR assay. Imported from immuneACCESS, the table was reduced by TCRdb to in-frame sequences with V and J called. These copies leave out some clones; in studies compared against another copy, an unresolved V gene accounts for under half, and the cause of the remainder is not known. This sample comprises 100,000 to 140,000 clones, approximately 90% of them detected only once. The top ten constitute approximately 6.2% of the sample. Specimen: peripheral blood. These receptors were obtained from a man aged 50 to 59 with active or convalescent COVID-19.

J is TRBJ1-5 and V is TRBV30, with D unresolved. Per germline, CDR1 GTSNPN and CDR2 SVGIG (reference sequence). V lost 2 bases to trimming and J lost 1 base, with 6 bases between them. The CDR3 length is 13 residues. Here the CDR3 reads CAWSKESNQPQHF. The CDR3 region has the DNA TGTGCCTGGAGTAAAGAGAGCAATCAGCCCCAGCATTTT.

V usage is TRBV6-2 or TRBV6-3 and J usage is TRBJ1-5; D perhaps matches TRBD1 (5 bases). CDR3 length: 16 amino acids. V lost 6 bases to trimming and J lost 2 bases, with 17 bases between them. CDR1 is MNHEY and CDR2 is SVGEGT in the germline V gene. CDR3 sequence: CASSRAKGHRNQPQHF. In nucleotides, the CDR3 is TGTGCCAGCAGCCGTGCAAAGGGGCACCGCAATCAGCCCCAGCATTTT.

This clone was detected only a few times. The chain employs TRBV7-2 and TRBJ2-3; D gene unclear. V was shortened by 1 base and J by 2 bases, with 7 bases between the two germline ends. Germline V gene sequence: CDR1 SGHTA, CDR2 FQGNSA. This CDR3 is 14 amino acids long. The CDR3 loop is CASSLVGTTDTQYF. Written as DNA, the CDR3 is TGTGCCAGCAGCTTAGTCGGTACCACAGATACGCAGTATTTT.

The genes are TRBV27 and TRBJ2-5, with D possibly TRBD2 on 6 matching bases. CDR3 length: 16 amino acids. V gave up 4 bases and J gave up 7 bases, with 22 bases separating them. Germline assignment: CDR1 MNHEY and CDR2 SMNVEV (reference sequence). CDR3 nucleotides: TGTGCCAGCAGTTCCTTCCGACTAGGGGCTACAGTGACCCAGTACTTC. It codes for CASSSFRLGATVTQYF.

The DNA of the CDR3 is TGTGCCAGTAGGAGGACAGAAGAGTACGAGCAGTACTTC. As protein: CASRRTEEYEQYF. The gene calls are TRBV19 and TRBJ2-7, with D possibly being TRBD1 (6 bases). The CDR3 covers 13 residues. Looked up from germline, CDR1 is LNHDA and CDR2 is SQIVND (reference sequence). With 6 bases removed from V and 4 bases from J, the gap between germline ends came to 13 bases.

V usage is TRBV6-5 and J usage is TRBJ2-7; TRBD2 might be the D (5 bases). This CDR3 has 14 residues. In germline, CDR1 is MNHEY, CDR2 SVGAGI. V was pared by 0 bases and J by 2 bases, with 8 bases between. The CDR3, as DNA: TGTGCCAGCAGTTACTCGATCGGGACCTACGAGCAGTACTTC. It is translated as CASSYSIGTYEQYF.

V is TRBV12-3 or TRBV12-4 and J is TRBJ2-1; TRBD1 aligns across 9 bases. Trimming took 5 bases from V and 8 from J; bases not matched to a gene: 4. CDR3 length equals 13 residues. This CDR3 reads CASSHGTGYEQFF. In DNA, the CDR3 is TGTGCCAGCAGTCACGGGACAGGGTATGAGCAGTTCTTC.

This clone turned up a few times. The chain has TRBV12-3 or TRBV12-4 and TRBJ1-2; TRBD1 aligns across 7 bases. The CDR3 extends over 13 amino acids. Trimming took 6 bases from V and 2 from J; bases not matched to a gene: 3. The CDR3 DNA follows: TGTGCCAGCAGACAGGGACAGAACTATGGCTACACCTTC. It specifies CASRQGQNYGYTF.

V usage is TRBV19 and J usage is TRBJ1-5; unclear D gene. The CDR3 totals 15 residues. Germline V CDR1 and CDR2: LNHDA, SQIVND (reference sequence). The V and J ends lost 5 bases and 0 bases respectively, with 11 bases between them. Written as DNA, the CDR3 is TGTGCCAGTAGTCAGGTGAGGGTTAGCAATCAGCCCCAGCATTTT. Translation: CASSQVRVSNQPQHF.

The CDR3 region has the DNA TGCAGTGCTAGTTCGAGCGGGCGCTACGAGCAGTACTTC. This encodes CSASSSGRYEQYF. The chain recombines TRBV20-1 with TRBJ2-7; D possibly corresponds to TRBD2 (6 bases). Trimming removed 3 bases from V and 3 bases from J, with 12 bases in between. This CDR3 has 13 amino acids. Germline V gene data show CDR1 as DFQATT and CDR2 as SNEGSKA (reference sequence).

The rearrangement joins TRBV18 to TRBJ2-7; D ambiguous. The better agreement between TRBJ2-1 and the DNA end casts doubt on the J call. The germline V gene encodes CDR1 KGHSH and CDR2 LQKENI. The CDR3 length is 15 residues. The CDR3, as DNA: TGTGCCAGCTCAATAACGTTAGAGGTTTTGGGTGAGCAGTTCTTC. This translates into CASSITLEVLGEQFF.

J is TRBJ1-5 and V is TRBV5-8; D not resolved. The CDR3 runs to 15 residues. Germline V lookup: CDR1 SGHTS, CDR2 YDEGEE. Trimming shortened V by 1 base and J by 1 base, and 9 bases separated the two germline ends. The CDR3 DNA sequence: TGTGCCAGCAGCTTGCGTAGTTTGAGCAATCAGCCCCAGCATTTT. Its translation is CASSLRSLSNQPQHF.

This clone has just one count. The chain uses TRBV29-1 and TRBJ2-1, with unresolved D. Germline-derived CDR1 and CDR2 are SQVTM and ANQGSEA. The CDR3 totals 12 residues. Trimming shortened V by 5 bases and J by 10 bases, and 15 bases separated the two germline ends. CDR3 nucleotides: TGCAGCGTTCCCGACGGGTATAAAGAGCAGTTCTTC. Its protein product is CSVPDGYKEQFF.

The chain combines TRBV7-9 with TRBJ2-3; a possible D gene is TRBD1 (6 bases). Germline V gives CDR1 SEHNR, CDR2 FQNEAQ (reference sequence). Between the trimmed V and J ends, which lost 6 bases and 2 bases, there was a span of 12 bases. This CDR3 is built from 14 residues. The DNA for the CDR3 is TGTGCCAGCAGTTTTCGACAGGACACAGATACGCAGTATTTT. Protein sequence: CASSFRQDTDTQYF.

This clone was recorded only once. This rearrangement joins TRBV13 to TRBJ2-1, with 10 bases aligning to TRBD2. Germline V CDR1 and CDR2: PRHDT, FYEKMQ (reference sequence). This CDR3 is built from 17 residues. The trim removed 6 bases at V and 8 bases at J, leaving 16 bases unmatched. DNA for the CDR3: TGTGCCAGCAGACACATACAAGCGGGAGGGCCGAACCATGAGCAGTTCTTC. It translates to CASRHIQAGGPNHEQFF.

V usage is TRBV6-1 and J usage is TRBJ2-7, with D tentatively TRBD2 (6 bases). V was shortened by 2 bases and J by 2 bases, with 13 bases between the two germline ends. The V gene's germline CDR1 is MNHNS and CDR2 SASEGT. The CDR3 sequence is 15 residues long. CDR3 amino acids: CASSELGGWAYEQYF. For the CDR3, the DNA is TGTGCCAGCAGTGAATTGGGAGGTTGGGCCTACGAGCAGTACTTC.

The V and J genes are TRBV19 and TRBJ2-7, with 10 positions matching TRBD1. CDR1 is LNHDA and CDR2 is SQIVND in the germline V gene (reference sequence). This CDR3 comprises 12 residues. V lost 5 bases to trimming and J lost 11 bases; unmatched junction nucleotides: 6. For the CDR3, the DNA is TGTGCCAGTAGTGGGACAGGGGCCCCAAAGTACTTC. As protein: CASSGTGAPKYF.

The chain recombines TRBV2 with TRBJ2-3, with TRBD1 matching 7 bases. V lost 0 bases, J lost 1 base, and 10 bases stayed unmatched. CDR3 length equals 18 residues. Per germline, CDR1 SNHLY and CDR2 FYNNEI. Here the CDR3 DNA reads TGTGCCAGCAGTGAAGCGTCCCGGCGTGGACAGGGCACAGATACGCAGTATTTT. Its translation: CASSEASRRGQGTDTQYF.

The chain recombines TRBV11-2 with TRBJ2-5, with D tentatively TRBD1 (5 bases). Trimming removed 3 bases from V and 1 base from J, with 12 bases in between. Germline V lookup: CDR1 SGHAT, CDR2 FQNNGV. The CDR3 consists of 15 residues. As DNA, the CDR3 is TGTGCCAGCAGCTTTGAAGGGGTAGCCCAAGAGACCCAGTACTTC. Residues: CASSFEGVAQETQYF.

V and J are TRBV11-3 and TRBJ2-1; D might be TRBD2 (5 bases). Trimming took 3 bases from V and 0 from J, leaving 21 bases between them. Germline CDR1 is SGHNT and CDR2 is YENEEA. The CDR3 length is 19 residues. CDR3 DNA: TGTGCCAGCAGCTTGGGGATCCTGAGCGGTCCTCGCTCCTACAATGAGCAGTTCTTC. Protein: CASSLGILSGPRSYNEQFF.

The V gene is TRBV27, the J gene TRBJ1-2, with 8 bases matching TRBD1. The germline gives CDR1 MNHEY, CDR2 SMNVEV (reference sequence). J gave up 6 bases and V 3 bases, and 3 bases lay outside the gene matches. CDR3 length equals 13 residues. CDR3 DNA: TGTGCCAGCAGTTTGCCAGGGGGCAATGGCTACACCTTC. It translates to CASSLPGGNGYTF.

Written as DNA, the CDR3 is TGCAGCGGAACACAGGGTAACATGAACACTGAAGCTTTCTTT. This encodes CSGTQGNMNTEAFF. This chain joins TRBV29-1 and TRBJ1-1; D perhaps matches TRBD1 (6 bases). Germline CDR1 SQVTM, CDR2 ANQGSEA. Trimming stripped 7 bases from V and 0 bases from J, with 15 bases between. The CDR3 has 14 residues.

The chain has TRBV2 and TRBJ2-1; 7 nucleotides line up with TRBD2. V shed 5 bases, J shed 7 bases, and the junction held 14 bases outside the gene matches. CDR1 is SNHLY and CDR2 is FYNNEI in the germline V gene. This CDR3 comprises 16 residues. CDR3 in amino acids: CASSTLGGVVSNEQFF. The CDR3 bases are TGTGCCAGCAGTACCTTGGGGGGGGTAGTTAGTAATGAGCAGTTCTTC.

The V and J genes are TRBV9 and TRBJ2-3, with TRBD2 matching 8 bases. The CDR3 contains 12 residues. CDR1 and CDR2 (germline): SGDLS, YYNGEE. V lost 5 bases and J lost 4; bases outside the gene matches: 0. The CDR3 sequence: CASRGLADTQYF. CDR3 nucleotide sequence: TGTGCCAGCAGGGGACTAGCAGATACGCAGTATTTT.

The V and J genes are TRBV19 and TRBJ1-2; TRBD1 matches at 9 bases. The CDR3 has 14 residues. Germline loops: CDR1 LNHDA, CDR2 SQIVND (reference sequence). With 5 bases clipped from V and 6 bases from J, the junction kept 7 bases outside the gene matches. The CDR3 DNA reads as TGTGCCAGTAGTTCCCGTGGGACAGGGAATGGCTACACCTTC. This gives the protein CASSSRGTGNGYTF.

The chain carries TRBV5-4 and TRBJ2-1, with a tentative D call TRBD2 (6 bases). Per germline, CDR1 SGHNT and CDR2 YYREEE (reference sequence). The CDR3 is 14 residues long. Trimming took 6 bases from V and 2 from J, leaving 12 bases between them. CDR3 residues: CASTYTGAYNEQFF. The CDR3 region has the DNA TGTGCCAGCACCTATACGGGGGCCTACAATGAGCAGTTCTTC.

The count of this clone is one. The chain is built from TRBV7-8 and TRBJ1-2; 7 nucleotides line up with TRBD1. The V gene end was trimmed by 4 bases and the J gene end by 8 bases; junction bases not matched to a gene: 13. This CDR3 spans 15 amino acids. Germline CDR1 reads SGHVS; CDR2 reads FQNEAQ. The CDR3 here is CASSSGQARWWGYTF. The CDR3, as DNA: TGTGCCAGCAGCTCCGGACAGGCCCGGTGGTGGGGCTACACCTTC. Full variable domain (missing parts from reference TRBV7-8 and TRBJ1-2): GAGVSQSPRYKVAKRGQDVALRCDPISGHVSLFWYQQALGQGPEFLTYFQNEAQLDKSGLPSDRFFAERPEGSVSTLKIQRTQQEDSAVYLCASSSGQARWWGYTFGSGTRLTVV.